This T cell receptor beta chain originates from a study of blood T cell dynamics during melanoma immunotherapy. Notes on the study in general: Disease-control patients' PBMC repertoires became either more clonal or more diverse at W3.

Described time point: pre-treatment baseline. CDR1 LNHDA and CDR2 SQIVND come from the germline V gene (reference sequence). Trimming removed 4 bases at V and 3 bases at J, with 9 bases between. The CDR3 has 13 residues. On this clone: What it recognizes is unknown.

Libraries were prepared by immunoSEQ multiplex PCR; TCRdb keeps only in-frame clonotypes and omits some of them. The sample contains roughly 17,000 clones, approximately 83% of which appear only once. The chain links TRBV19 to TRBJ1-2, with no clear D. The clonotype was recovered from a human donor with melanoma. The material sequenced was blood, taken from a patient treated with checkpoint blockade. The CDR3 region has the DNA TGTGCCAGTAGTAGGCAGGACCACTATGGCTACACCTTC. Translation gives CASSRQDHYGYTF.